The 26 T cell receptor beta chains below all came from one sample that was sequenced in a study of blood T cell repertoires in COVID-19. Assay: immunoSEQ multiplex PCR; the TCRdb copy retains only in-frame clones and omits some. This table holds some 33,000 clones, about 79% found once. Sequenced: peripheral blood. The receptors come from a human donor in a cohort sampled during active COVID-19.

V and J are TRBV7-9 and TRBJ2-7; 11 bases align to TRBD2. This CDR3 is 15 amino acids long. Per the germline V gene, CDR1 is SEHNR and CDR2 is FQNEAQ (reference sequence). The V gene end was trimmed by 5 bases and the J gene end by 4 bases; junction bases not matched to a gene: 7. For the CDR3, the DNA is TGTGCCAGCAGCGGTAGCGGGGGGGCCTCGTACGAGCAGTACTTC. It codes for CASSGSGGASYEQYF.

This clone was seen a handful of times. This chain connects TRBV5-1 to TRBJ1-5; D not resolved. Germline CDR1 and CDR2: SGHRS and YFSETQ. Trimming left V 0 bases short and J 2 bases short, with 6 bases between. The CDR3 has 14 amino acids. The CDR3 spells CASSLVGGNQPQHF. DNA for the CDR3: TGCGCCAGCAGCTTGGTGGGAGGCAATCAGCCCCAGCATTTT. The whole variable domain, filled in from reference TRBV5-1 and TRBJ1-5, reads KAGVTQTPRYLIKTRGQQVTLSCSPISGHRSVSWYQQTPGQGLQFLFEYFSETQRNKGNFPGRFSGRQFSNSRSEMNVSTLELGDSALYLCASSLVGGNQPQHFGDGTRLSIL.

The chain joins TRBV5-1 to TRBJ1-2, with D tentatively TRBD1 (6 bases). The ends were cut back, 0 bases at V and 2 bases at J, with 14 bases in the middle. CDR3 length: 16 residues. From germline, CDR1 is SGHRS and CDR2 YFSETQ. The CDR3 reads CASSLGYDRSNYGYTF. CDR3 nucleotides: TGCGCCAGCAGCTTGGGGTACGACAGGTCAAACTATGGCTACACCTTC.

The chain recombines TRBV3-1 (or the pseudogene TRBV3-2) with TRBJ1-1, with a possible D match to TRBD1 (5 bases). CDR1 and CDR2 from the germline V gene are LGHDT and YNNKEL (reference sequence). The CDR3 has 14 residues. Trimming took off 1 base at V and 5 bases at J, with 11 bases between the two ends. For the CDR3, the DNA is TGTGCCAGCAGCCAAGGCGGGGGGGGGACTGAAGCTTTCTTT. It translates to CASSQGGGGTEAFF.

This clone was observed once. The rearrangement joins TRBV7-2 to TRBJ1-4; 9 bases are a match to TRBD1. The CDR3 is 14 amino acids. Trimming took 5 bases from V and 5 from J; bases not matched to a gene: 3. Per the germline V gene, CDR1 is SGHTA and CDR2 is FQGNSA. The CDR3 sequence: CASSQTGGNEKLFF. CDR3 sequence (DNA): TGTGCCAGCAGCCAGACAGGGGGGAATGAAAAACTGTTTTTT.

The chain combines TRBV29-1 with TRBJ2-7, with TRBD1 as a possible D gene (5 bases). The CDR3 has 14 amino acids. Trimming pared 6 bases from V and 0 bases from J, leaving 15 bases between. Germline CDR1 and CDR2: SQVTM and ANQGSEA. CDR3 DNA sequence: TGCAGCGTCGCCGACAGTCTAGACTCCTACGAGCAGTACTTC. This codes for CSVADSLDSYEQYF.

The V call is TRBV30, the J call TRBJ2-7; D is perhaps TRBD1 (5 bases). The CDR3 covers 14 residues. V was trimmed by 5 bases and J by 2 bases, leaving 16 bases between them. Germline-derived CDR1 and CDR2 are GTSNPN and SVGIG (reference sequence). CDR3 DNA sequence: TGTGCCTGGGGAGACGACTGGGGCACCTACGAGCAGTACTTC. Residues: CAWGDDWGTYEQYF.

V gene TRBV10-1 combines with J gene TRBJ2-7; 7 bases map to TRBD2. Per the germline V gene, CDR1 is WNHNN and CDR2 is SYGVQD (reference sequence). CDR3 length: 15 residues. J was trimmed by 2 bases and V by 2 bases; bases with no gene match: 6. The CDR3 here is CASSEVGGGAYEQYF. The CDR3 nucleotides are TGCGCCAGCAGTGAGGTTGGCGGGGGAGCCTACGAGCAGTACTTC.

This clone occurred a few times. The genes are TRBV5-4 and TRBJ2-2; D is possibly TRBD2 (7 bases). The germline CDR1 and CDR2 sequences are SGHNT and YYREEE (reference sequence). CDR3 length: 15 residues. V lost 5 bases and J 6 bases, leaving 17 bases between the germline ends. CDR3 in DNA: TGTGCCAGCAGAAGGGGGGGGCAAACAGCCGGGGAGCTGTTTTTT. Translated, it gives CASRRGGQTAGELFF.

This chain's CDR3 is CSAGTGLNIQYF. In DNA form, the CDR3 reads TGCAGCGCCGGGACAGGGCTAAACATTCAGTACTTC. The rearrangement uses TRBV29-1 and TRBJ2-4; 9 bases are a match to TRBD1. CDR1 is SQVTM, CDR2 ANQGSEA, per germline. The CDR3 covers 12 residues. J gave up 6 bases and V 7 bases, and 4 bases lay outside the gene matches.

The V call is TRBV2, the J call TRBJ1-1, with D unresolved. The CDR3 loop spans 14 amino acids. Germline CDR1 is SNHLY and CDR2 is FYNNEI. With 2 bases removed from V and 6 bases from J, the gap between germline ends came to 13 bases. CDR3 amino acids: CASSEWGLGAEAFF. The CDR3 coding sequence is TGTGCCAGCAGTGAATGGGGATTGGGAGCTGAAGCTTTCTTT.

The J gene is TRBJ2-7, the V gene TRBV7-9; TRBD1 agrees at 7 bases. Germline CDR1 SEHNR, CDR2 FQNEAQ (reference sequence). The CDR3 runs 14 residues. With V trimmed by 3 bases and J by 2 bases, 4 bases remained unmatched. The CDR3 region is CASSLGTDTYEQYF. In DNA, the CDR3 is TGTGCCAGCAGCTTGGGGACAGATACCTACGAGCAGTACTTC.

The CDR3 loop reads CAIRVGQPRAGELFF. CDR3 bases: TGTGCCATCAGAGTCGGACAGCCAAGGGCCGGGGAGCTGTTTTTT. The chain recombines TRBV10-3 with TRBJ2-2, with D perhaps matching TRBD1 (6 bases). In germline, CDR1 is ENHRY, CDR2 SYGVKD. Trimming removed 6 bases at V and 6 bases at J, with 17 bases between. CDR3 length: 15 residues.

This clone was seen a single time. The rearrangement joins TRBV6-2 or TRBV6-3 to TRBJ1-4, with D perhaps TRBD1 (5 bases). The V gene lost 2 bases and the J gene lost 3 bases, with 16 bases spanning the gap. This CDR3 comprises 17 residues. Germline CDR1 is MNHEY and CDR2 is SVGEGT. CDR3 loop: CASSYGGTAGSNEKLFF. Here the CDR3 DNA reads TGTGCCAGCAGTTACGGAGGGACGGCTGGTTCTAATGAAAAACTGTTTTTT.

The chain carries TRBV5-1 and TRBJ2-5, with 9 nucleotides matching TRBD2. From germline, CDR1 is SGHRS and CDR2 YFSETQ. V shed 3 bases, J shed 5 bases, and the junction held 11 bases outside the gene matches. The length of the CDR3 is 16 residues. The CDR3 bases are TGCGCCAGCAGCTCTGGCGGGGGGGCCCCTGGGGAGACCCAGTACTTC. It specifies CASSSGGGAPGETQYF.

This clone was detected a few times. CDR3 DNA sequence: TGCGCCAGCAGCCAAGAGCCCCTGGGCAGGGGGCAGGTCTACGAGCAGTACTTC. It codes for CASSQEPLGRGQVYEQYF. The rearrangement joins TRBV4-3 to TRBJ2-7; TRBD1 matches 8 bases. Germline-derived CDR1 and CDR2 are LGHNA and YSLEER. Trimming took 0 bases from V and 3 from J; bases not matched to a gene: 13. The CDR3 is 18 amino acids.

The V and J genes are TRBV5-1 and TRBJ1-6; 7 bases line up with TRBD1. Germline V gives CDR1 SGHRS, CDR2 YFSETQ. The J segment lost 7 bases and the V segment lost 4 bases, leaving 5 bases of the junction unmatched. The CDR3 is 14 amino acids. The CDR3 DNA reads TGCGCCAGCAGCGAAGGGACAGTCAATTCACCCCTCCACTTT. Its protein product is CASSEGTVNSPLHF. The entire variable domain, with the rest obtained from reference TRBV5-1 and TRBJ1-6, is as follows: KAGVTQTPRYLIKTRGQQVTLSCSPISGHRSVSWYQQTPGQGLQFLFEYFSETQRNKGNFPGRFSGRQFSNSRSEMNVSTLELGDSALYLCASSEGTVNSPLHFGNGTRLTVT.

This chain uses TRBV29-1 with TRBJ1-1; possibly TRBD1 for D (6 bases). In germline, CDR1 is SQVTM, CDR2 ANQGSEA. The CDR3 sequence is 13 residues long. The V and J ends lost 7 bases and 0 bases respectively, with 12 bases between them. In DNA, the CDR3 is TGCAGCGCCGCCAAGGGGGTGAACACTGAAGCTTTCTTT. Translated, it gives CSAAKGVNTEAFF.

This sequence joins TRBV18 and TRBJ2-2, with 8 bases lining up with TRBD1. After removal of 4 bases from V and 3 bases from J, the junction contained 4 bases not matched to a gene. In germline, CDR1 is KGHSH, CDR2 LQKENI. CDR3 size: 15 residues. The CDR3 DNA is TGTGCCAGCTCACTCGGACAGGGCGACACCGGGGAGCTGTTTTTT. This translates into CASSLGQGDTGELFF.

V is TRBV15 and J is TRBJ2-1; no definite D call. Trimming left V 3 bases short and J 4 bases short, with 7 bases between. The germline CDR1 and CDR2 sequences are LNHNV and YYDKDF (reference sequence). The CDR3 extends over 13 amino acids. In DNA form, the CDR3 reads TGTGCCACCAGCAGCCAGGATTACAATGAGCAGTTCTTC. Translating gives CATSSQDYNEQFF.

CDR3 protein: CASSHRTSGGPELFF. CDR3 sequence (DNA): TGTGCCAGCAGCCACCGGACTAGCGGGGGACCGGAGCTGTTTTTT. This rearrangement joins TRBV7-2 to TRBJ2-2; TRBD2 aligns across 13 bases. The V segment lost 5 bases and the J segment 10 bases; nucleotides outside the gene matches: 7. The CDR3 consists of 15 residues. Germline values: CDR1 SGHTA, CDR2 FQGNSA.

V and J are TRBV19 and TRBJ2-3, with a tentative D call TRBD2 (6 bases). The CDR3 extends over 13 amino acids. Germline loops: CDR1 LNHDA, CDR2 SQIVND (reference sequence). The V gene lost 7 bases and the J gene lost 6 bases, with 14 bases spanning the gap. CDR3 protein: CASMRAGSDTQYF. The CDR3 DNA follows: TGTGCCAGTATGAGGGCGGGATCGGATACGCAGTATTTT.

The V gene is TRBV7-9, the J gene TRBJ2-4, with a weak D call TRBD2 (5 bases). Germline V lookup: CDR1 SEHNR, CDR2 FQNEAQ (reference sequence). The CDR3 is 15 residues long. V gave up 4 bases and J gave up 0 bases, with 10 bases separating them. Written as DNA, the CDR3 is TGTGCCAGCAGCTCAGACGGACTAGCCAAAAACATTCAGTACTTC. This encodes CASSSDGLAKNIQYF.

This sequence joins TRBV6-6 and TRBJ2-5, with a tentative D call TRBD2 (5 bases). V gave up 6 bases and J gave up 5 bases, with 10 bases separating them. Germline-derived CDR1 and CDR2 are MNHNY and SVGAGI (reference sequence). CDR3 size: 12 residues. DNA of the CDR3: TGTGCCAGCAGCCCGGACTGGGAGACCCAGTACTTC. Translation: CASSPDWETQYF.

The V gene is TRBV11-2, the J gene TRBJ2-3; tentatively, D is TRBD1 (6 bases). The CDR3 sequence is 13 residues long. Germline assignment: CDR1 SGHAT and CDR2 FQNNGV. Trimming stripped 5 bases from V and 4 bases from J, with 10 bases between. The CDR3 is CASSPRQADTQYF. The CDR3 DNA is TGTGCCAGCAGCCCTAGACAGGCAGATACGCAGTATTTT.

The chain recombines TRBV28 with TRBJ1-1; D unresolved. Per the germline V gene, CDR1 is MDHEN and CDR2 is SYDVKM. V was cut by 3 bases and J by 0 bases, with 11 bases left in between. The CDR3 spans 15 residues. As DNA, the CDR3 is TGTGCCAGCAGTTTGACATTGGATATGAACACTGAAGCTTTCTTT. It yields the protein CASSLTLDMNTEAFF.